This TCR beta chain was sequenced for a study of blood T cell repertoires in COVID-19 (dated by TCRdb to the early 2020s). About the study as a whole: Collaborator samples came from the United States, Italy and Spain and covered acute and convalescent phases of COVID-19. The material from the prospective study consisted of cDNA or gDNA derived from T cells, B-cell-depleted T cells, or PBMCs. Deeply sampled blood TCRbeta repertoires from subjects exposed to, actively infected with, or recovered from COVID-19 were included in the dataset. The repertoires were released in a freely available public database meant as a resource for research on the immune response to SARS-CoV-2. The samples were drawn from the first 160 participants of the ongoing ImmuneRACE study and from 950 to 1,500 subjects provided by 6 global collaborators. Sample metadata almost always included a de-identified subject ID, COVID-19 status, age in years and sex. Where available, HLA class I and class II types were obtained from metadata supplied by the sample provider rather than from assay-based typing.

Comments on this clone: The clone's antigen remains unknown. It has no much larger one-base neighbor in the sample; base qualities were not kept.

Collaborating institutions collected whole blood in K2EDTA tubes following their own protocols. For TCRbeta analysis, collaborators shipped samples in one of three forms: frozen whole blood, isolated PBMCs, or DNA extracted from either of those sample types. Beyond this particular receptor, the publication reports: The quantity of clinical and demographic metadata differed by source and by participant and was supplied without curation.

From a lookup of the germline V gene (reference sequence), CDR1 and CDR2 are SEHNR and FQNEAQ. The CDR3 contains 12 residues, cysteine and phenylalanine counted. The CDR3 DNA has 36 bases and is translated from base 1. At the junction V is shortened by 1 base and J by 9 bases, with 7 bases in between. TCRbeta CDR3 regions were amplified from genomic DNA using the immunoSEQ Assay, a bias-controlled multiplex PCR. The source study handled its data this way. The number of nucleated cells in each sample was estimated from the amplification of reference gene primers within the assay. To quantify the absolute abundance of each unique TCRbeta CDR3 rearrangement, sequence reads were collapsed and filtered. For each sample, productive Simpson clonality was calculated as the square root of Simpson's diversity index over productive rearrangements. The table comes from immuneACCESS by way of TCRdb, which keeps in-frame sequences with V and J called. Part of the clones is missing from these tables; in studies checked, under half for an unresolved V gene and the rest for unknown reasons. The D gene and trimming were derived from the DNA, and the V and J assignments and clone size from that table. The sample table lists approximately 410,000 clones, roughly 85% of them with a count of one. The ten largest clones add up to approximately 1.4% of the sample.

The specimen was peripheral blood. The TCR comes from a woman aged 25 to 39 with active or convalescent COVID-19. This receptor chain uses TRBV7-9 and TRBJ2-1; the D gene is possibly TRBD2, with 5 bases matching. The DNA sequence is given as TGTGCCAGCAGCTTAGGGAGGAGTGAGCAGTTCTTC. Translated, this is CASSLGRSEQFF.